This T cell receptor beta chain was recorded in a study of response to subunit inactivated influenza vaccine. Study-wide findings and caveats: Authors suggested each seasonal flu vaccination may recruit only limited numbers of new T cells.

TCRdb independently ran MiXCR on the RT-PCR reads; one entry per CDR3 protein. The repertoire holds roughly 780,000 distinct CDR3 sequences, with 15% to 20% as singletons. There are many counts of this clonotype. Its target is not known. The ends were cut back, 1 base at V and 9 bases at J, with 10 bases in the middle. The CDR3 has 12 residues. The origin of this receptor is a man between 50 and 59 years old who received an inactivated influenza vaccine. The chain is built from TRBV12-3 or TRBV12-4 and TRBJ2-7, with D perhaps TRBD2 (5 bases). The sequenced sample was PBMCs from blood, obtained 5 days after vaccination. The CDR3 DNA reads TGTGCCAGCAGTTTAGGAGGGATCGGGCAGTACTTC. Its translation: CASSLGGIGQYF.